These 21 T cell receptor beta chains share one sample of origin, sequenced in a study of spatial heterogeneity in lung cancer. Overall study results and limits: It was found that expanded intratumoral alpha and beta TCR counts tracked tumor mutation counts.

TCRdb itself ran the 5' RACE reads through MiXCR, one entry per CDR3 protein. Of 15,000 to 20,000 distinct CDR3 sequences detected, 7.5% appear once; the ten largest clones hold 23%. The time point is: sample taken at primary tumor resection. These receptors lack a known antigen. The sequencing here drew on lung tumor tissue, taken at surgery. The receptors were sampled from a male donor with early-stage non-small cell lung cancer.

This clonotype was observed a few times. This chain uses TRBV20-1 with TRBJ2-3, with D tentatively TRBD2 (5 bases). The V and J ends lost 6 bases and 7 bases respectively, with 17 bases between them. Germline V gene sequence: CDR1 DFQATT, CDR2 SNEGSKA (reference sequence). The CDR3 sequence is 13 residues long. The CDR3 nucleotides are TGCAGTGCACTCGGGTTGAGGGATAATACGCAGTATTTT. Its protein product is CSALGLRDNTQYF.

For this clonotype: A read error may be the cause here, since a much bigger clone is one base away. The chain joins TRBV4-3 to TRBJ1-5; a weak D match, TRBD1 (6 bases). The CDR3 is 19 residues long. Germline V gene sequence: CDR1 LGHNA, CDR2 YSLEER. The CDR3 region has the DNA TGCGCCGGCAGCCAAGATAGTTTATTAGGGGGGAATAGCAATCAGCCCCAGCATTTT. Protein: CAGSQDSLLGGNSNQPQHF.

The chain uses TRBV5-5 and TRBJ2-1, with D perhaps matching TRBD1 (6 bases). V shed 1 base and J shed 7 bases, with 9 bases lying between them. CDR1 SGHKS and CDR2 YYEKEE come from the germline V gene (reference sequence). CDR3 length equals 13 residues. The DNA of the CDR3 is TGTGCCAGCAGCTTGTACCAGGGGAATGAGCAGTTCTTC. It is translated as CASSLYQGNEQFF.

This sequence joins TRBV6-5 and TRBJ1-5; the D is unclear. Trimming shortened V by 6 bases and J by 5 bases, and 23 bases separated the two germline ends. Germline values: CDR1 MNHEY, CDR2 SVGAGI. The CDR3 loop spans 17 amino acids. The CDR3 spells CASSYRFPDRDDQPQHF. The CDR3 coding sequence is TGTGCCAGCAGCTACCGATTCCCGGACCGGGATGATCAGCCCCAGCATTTT.

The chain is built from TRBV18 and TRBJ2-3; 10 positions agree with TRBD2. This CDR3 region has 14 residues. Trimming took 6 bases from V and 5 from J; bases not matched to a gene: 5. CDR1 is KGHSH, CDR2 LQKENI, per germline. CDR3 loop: CASSRERGGDTQYF. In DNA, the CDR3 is TGTGCCAGCTCCCGTGAGCGGGGGGGAGATACGCAGTATTTT.

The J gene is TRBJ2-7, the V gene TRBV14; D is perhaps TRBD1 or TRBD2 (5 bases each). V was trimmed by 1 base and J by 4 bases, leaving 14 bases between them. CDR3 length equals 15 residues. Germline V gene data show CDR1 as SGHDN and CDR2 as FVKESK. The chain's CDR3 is CASSQGFQGGYEQYF. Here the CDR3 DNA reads TGTGCCAGCAGCCAAGGGTTCCAGGGCGGGTACGAGCAGTACTTC.

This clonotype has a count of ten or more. CDR3 protein: CASSFVATSTGELFF. In DNA form, the CDR3 reads TGTGCCAGCAGTTTCGTGGCAACTAGCACCGGGGAGCTGTTTTTT. The genes are TRBV6-2 or TRBV6-3 and TRBJ2-2, with TRBD2 as a possible D gene (5 bases). This CDR3 has 15 residues. The V gene lost 4 bases and the J gene lost 4 bases, with 13 bases spanning the gap. Germline loops: CDR1 MNHEY, CDR2 SVGEGT.

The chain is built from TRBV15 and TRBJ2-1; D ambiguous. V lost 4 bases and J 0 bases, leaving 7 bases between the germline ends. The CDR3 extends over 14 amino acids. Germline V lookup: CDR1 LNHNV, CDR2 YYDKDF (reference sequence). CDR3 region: CATSTYSSYNEQFF. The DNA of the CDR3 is TGTGCCACCAGCACTTATAGCTCCTACAATGAGCAGTTCTTC. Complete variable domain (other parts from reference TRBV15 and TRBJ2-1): DAMVIQNPRYQVTQFGKPVTLSCSQTLNHNVMYWYQQKSSQAPKLLFHYYDKDFNNEADTPDNFQSRRPNTSFCFLDIRSPGLGDTAMYLCATSTYSSYNEQFFGPGTRLTVL.

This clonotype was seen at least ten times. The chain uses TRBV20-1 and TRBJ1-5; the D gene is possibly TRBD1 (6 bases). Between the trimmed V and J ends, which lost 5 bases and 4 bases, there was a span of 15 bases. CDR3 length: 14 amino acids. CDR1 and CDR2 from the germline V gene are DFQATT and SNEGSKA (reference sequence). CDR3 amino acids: CSASGTRGNQPQHF. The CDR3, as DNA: TGCAGTGCTTCCGGGACACGAGGAAATCAGCCCCAGCATTTT.

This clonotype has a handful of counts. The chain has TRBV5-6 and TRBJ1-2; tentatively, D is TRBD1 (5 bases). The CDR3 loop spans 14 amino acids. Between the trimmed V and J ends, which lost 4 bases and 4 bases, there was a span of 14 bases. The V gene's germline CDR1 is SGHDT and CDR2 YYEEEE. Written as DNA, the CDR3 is TGTGCCAGCAGCCGGGACTTTGGGGGCTATGGCTACACCTTC. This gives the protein CASSRDFGGYGYTF.

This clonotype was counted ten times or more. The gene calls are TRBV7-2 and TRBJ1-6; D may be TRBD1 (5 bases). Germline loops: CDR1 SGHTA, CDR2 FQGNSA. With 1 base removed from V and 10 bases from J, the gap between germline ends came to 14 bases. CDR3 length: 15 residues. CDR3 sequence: CASSLVGQGRSPLHF. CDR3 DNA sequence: TGTGCCAGCAGCTTAGTCGGTCAGGGAAGGTCACCCCTCCACTTT.

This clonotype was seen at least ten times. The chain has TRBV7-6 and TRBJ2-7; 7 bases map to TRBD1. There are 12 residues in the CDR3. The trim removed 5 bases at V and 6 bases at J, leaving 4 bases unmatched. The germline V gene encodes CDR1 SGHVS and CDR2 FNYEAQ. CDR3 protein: CASSLAGGEQYF. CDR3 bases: TGTGCCAGCAGCCTGGCAGGGGGCGAGCAGTACTTC.

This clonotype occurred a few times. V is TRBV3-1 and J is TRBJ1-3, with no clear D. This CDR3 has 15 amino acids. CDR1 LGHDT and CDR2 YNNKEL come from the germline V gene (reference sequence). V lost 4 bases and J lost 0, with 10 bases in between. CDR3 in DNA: TGTGCCAGCAGCCCCCGGGGAGGCTCTGGAAACACCATATATTTT. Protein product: CASSPRGGSGNTIYF.

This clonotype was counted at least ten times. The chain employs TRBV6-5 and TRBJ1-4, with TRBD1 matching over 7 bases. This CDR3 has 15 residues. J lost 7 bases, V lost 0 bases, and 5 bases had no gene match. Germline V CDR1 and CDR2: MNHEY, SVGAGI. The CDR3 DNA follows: TGTGCCAGCAGTTACTCGACAGGGCAAAGTGAAAAACTGTTTTTT. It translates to CASSYSTGQSEKLFF.

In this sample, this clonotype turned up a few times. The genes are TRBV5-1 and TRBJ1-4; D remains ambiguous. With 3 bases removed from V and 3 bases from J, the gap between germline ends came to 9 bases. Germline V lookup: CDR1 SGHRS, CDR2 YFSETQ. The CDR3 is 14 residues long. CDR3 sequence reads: CASSSGSSNEKLFF. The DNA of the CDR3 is TGCGCCAGCAGCTCGGGAAGCTCTAATGAAAAACTGTTTTTT.

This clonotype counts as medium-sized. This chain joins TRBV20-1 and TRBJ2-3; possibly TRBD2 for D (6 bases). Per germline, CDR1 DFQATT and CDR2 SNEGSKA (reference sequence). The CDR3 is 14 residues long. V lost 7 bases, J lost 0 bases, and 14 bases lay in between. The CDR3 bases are TGCAGTGTAGCGGAGCGACTCAGCACAGATACGCAGTATTTT. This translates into CSVAERLSTDTQYF.

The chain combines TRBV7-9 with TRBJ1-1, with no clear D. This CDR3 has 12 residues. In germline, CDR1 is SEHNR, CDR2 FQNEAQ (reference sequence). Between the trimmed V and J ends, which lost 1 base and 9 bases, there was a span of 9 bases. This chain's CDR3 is CASSLGARQAFF. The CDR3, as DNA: TGTGCCAGCAGCTTAGGGGCACGTCAAGCTTTCTTT.

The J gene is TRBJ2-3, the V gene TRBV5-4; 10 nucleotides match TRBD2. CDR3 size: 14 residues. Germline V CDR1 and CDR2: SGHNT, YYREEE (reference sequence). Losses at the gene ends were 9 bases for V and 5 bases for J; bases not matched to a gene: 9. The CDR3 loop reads CATKRGGLIDTQYF. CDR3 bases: TGTGCCACCAAGCGGGGGGGCCTGATAGATACGCAGTATTTT. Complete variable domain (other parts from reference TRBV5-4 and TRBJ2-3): ETGVTQSPTHLIKTRGQQVTLRCSSQSGHNTVSWYQQALGQGPQFIFQYYREEENGRGNFPPRFSGLQFPNYSSELNVNALELDDSALYLCATKRGGLIDTQYFGPGTRLTVL.

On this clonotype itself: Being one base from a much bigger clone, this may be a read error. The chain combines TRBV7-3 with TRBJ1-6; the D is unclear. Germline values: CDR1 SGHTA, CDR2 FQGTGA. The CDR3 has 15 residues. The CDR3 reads CASSPDNQYNSPLQF. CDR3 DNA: TGTGCCAGCAGCCCCGACAATCAGTATAATTCACCCCTCCAATTT.

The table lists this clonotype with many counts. The CDR3 DNA sequence: TGTGCCAGCAGCGCGCAGGGGGCCTCAGATACGCAGTATTTT. Its translation: CASSAQGASDTQYF. This chain joins TRBV9 and TRBJ2-3; 8 bases line up with TRBD1. The CDR3 sequence is 14 residues long. Germline CDR1 is SGDLS and CDR2 is YYNGEE. V lost 3 bases to trimming and J lost 4 bases; unmatched junction nucleotides: 4.

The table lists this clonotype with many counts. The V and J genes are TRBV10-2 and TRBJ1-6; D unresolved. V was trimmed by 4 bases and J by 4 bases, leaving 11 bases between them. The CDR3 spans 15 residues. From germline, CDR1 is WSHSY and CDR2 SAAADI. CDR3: CASSAGQAYNSPLHF. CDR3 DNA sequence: TGCGCCAGCAGTGCTGGTCAGGCGTATAATTCACCCCTCCACTTT.